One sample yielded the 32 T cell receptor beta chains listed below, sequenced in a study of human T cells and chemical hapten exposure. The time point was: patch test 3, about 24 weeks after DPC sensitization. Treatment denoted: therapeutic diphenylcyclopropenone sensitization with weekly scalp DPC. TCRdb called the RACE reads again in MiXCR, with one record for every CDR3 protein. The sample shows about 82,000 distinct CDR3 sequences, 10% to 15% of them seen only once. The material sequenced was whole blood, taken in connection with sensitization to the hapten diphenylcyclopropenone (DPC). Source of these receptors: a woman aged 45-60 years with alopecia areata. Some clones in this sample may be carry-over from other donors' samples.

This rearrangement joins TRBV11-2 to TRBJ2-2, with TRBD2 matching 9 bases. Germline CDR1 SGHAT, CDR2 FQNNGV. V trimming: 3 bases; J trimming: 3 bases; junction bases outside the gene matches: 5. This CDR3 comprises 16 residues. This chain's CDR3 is CASSLELAGDTGELFF. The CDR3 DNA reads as TGTGCCAGCAGCTTGGAACTAGCGGGCGACACCGGGGAGCTGTTTTTT.

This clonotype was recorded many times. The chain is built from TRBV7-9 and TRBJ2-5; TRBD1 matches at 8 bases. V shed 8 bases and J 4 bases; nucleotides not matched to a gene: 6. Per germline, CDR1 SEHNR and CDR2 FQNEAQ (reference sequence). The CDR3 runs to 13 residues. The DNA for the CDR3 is TGTGCCAGCGTCTCCACAGGGGGAGAGACCCAGTACTTC. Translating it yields CASVSTGGETQYF.

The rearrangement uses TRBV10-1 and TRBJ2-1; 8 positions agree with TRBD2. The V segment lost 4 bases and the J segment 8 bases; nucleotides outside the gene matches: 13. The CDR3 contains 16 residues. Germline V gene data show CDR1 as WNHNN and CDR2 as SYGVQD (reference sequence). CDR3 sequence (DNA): TGCGCCAGCAGTGTTCGTGCTCCGGGAGGGCCTCATGAGCAGTTCTTC. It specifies CASSVRAPGGPHEQFF.

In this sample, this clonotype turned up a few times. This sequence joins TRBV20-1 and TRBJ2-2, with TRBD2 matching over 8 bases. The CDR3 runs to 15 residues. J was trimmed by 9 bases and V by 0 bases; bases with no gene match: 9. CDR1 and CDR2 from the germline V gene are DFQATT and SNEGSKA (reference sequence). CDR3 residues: CSAREAGAGGWELFF. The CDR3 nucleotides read TGCAGTGCTAGAGAAGCGGGAGCAGGAGGTTGGGAGCTGTTTTTT.

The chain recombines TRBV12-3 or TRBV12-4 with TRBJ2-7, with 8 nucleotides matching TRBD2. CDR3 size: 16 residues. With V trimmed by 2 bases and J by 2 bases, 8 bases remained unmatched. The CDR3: CASSLSGGGLAYEQYF. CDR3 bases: TGTGCCAGCAGTTTATCCGGCGGGGGGTTAGCCTACGAGCAGTACTTC.

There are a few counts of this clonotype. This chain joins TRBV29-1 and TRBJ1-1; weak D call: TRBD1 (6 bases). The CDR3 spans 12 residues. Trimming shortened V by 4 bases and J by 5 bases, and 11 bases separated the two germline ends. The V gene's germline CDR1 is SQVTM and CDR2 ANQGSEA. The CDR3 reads CSVVGARTEAFF. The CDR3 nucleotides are TGCAGCGTTGTGGGGGCGAGGACTGAAGCTTTCTTT.

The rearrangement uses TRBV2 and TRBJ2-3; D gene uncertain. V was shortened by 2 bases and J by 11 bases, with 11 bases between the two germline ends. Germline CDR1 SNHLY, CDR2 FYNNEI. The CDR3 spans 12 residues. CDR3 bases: TGTGCCAGCAGTGAACGGAGAGCTGAGCAGTATTTT. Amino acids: CASSERRAEQYF.

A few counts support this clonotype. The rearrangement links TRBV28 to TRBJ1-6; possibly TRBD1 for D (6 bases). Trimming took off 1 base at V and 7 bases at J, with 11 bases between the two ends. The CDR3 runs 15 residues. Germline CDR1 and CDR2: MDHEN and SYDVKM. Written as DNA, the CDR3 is TGTGCCAGCAGTTTATCGCGGCAGGGGAATTCACCCCTCCACTTT. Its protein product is CASSLSRQGNSPLHF.

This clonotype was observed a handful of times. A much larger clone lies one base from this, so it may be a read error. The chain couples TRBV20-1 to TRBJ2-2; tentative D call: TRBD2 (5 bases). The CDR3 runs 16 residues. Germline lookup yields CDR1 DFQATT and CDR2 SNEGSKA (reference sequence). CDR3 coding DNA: TGCAGTGCTAGAGTGATAAGGGTAGCGAACACCGGGGAGCAGTTTTTT. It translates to CSARVIRVANTGEQFF.

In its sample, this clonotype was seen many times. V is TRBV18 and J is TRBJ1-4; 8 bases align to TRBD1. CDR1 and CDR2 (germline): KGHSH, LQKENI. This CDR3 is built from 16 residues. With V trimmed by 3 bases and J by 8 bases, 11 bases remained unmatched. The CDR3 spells CASSPQGTGLREKLFF. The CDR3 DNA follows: TGTGCCAGCTCACCTCAAGGGACAGGTTTGCGAGAAAAACTGTTTTTT.

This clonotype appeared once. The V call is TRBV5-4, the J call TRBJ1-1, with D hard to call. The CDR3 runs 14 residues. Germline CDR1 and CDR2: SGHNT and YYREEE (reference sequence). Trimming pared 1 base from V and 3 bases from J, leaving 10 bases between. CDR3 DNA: TGTGCCAGCAGCTTGTTTCGGGATCACACTGAAGCTTTCTTT. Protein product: CASSLFRDHTEAFF.

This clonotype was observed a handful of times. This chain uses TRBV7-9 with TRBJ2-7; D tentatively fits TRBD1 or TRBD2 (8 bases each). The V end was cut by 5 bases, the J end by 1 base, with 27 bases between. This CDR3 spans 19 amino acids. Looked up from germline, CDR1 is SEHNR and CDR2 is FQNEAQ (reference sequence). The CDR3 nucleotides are TGTGCCAGCAGCCCCTTGGACAGGGCGGTAGTAGCGGGGTCCTACGAGCAGTACTTC. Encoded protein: CASSPLDRAVVAGSYEQYF.

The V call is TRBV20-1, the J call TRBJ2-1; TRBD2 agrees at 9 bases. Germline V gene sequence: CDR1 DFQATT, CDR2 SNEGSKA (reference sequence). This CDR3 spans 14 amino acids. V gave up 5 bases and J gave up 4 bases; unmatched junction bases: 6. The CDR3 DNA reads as TGCAGTGCTCCTCTAGCGGGATCTTACAATGAGCAGTTCTTC. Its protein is CSAPLAGSYNEQFF.

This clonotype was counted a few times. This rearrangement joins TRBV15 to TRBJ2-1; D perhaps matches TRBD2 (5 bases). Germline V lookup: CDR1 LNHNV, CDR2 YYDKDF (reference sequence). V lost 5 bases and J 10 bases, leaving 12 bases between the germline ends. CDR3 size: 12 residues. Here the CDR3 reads CATSLTGKEQFF. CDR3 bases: TGTGCCACCAGCCTCACGGGGAAAGAGCAGTTCTTC.

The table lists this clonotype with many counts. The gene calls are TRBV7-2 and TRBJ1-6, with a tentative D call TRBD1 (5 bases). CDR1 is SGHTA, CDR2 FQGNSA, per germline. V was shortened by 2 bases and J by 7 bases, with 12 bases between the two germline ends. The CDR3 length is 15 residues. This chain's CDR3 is CASSLYRDGNSPLHF. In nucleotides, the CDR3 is TGTGCCAGCAGCTTATACCGGGACGGGAATTCACCCCTCCACTTT.

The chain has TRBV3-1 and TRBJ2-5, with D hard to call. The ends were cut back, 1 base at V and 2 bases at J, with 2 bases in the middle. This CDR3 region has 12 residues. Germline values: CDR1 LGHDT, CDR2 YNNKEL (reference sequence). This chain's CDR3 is CASSQVQETQYF. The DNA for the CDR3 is TGTGCCAGCAGCCAAGTACAAGAGACCCAGTACTTC.

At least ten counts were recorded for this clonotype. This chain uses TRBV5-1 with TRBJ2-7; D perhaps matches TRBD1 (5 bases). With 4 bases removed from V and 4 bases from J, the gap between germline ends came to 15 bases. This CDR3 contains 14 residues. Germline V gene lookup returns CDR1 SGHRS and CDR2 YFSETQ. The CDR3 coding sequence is TGCGCCAGCAGCCCGACGACAGAAAAATACGAGCAGTACTTC. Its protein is CASSPTTEKYEQYF.

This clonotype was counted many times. In DNA form, the CDR3 reads TGTGCCACCAGTGAGGCGAAACAGGTCTCTGGAAACACCATATATTTT. This sequence encodes CATSEAKQVSGNTIYF. V usage is TRBV24-1 and J usage is TRBJ1-3; TRBD1 might be the D (5 bases). In germline, CDR1 is KGHDR, CDR2 SFDVKD. The length of the CDR3 is 16 residues. The ends were cut back, 4 bases at V and 0 bases at J, with 12 bases in the middle.

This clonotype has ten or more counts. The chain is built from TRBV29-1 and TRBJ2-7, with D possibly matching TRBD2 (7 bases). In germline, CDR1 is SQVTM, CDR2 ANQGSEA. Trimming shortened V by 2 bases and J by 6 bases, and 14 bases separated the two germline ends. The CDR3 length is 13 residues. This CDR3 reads CSVENIRGGEQYF. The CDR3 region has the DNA TGCAGCGTTGAAAACATTAGGGGGGGCGAGCAGTACTTC.

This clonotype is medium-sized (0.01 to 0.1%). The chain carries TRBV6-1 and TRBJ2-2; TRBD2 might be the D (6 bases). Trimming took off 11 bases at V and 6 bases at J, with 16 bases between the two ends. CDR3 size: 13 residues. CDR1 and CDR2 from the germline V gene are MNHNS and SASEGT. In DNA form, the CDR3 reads TGTGCCTTCCAGACGGGGGACCCCGGGGAGCTGTTTTTT. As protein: CAFQTGDPGELFF.

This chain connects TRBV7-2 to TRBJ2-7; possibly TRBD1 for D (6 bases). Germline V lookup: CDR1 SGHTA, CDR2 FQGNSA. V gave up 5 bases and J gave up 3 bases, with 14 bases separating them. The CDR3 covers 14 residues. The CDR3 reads CASSRDINDYEQYF. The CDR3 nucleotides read TGTGCCAGCAGCCGGGACATAAATGACTACGAGCAGTACTTC.

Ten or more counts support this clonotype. This CDR3 reads CASSSTRSAGGPRDTQYF. The CDR3 nucleotides are TGTGCCAGCAGCTCCACGAGGTCGGCGGGAGGGCCGAGGGATACGCAGTATTTT. The gene calls are TRBV11-2 and TRBJ2-3; 9 nucleotides agree with TRBD2. CDR1 is SGHAT, CDR2 FQNNGV, per germline. This CDR3 has 18 residues. V lost 4 bases to trimming and J lost 6 bases; unmatched junction nucleotides: 17.

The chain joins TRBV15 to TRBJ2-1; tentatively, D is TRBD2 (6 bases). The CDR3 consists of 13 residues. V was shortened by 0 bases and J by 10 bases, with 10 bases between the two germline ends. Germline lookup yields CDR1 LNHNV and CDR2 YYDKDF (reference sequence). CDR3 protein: CATSRDPAGEQFF. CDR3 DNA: TGTGCCACCAGCAGAGATCCCGCGGGAGAGCAGTTCTTC.

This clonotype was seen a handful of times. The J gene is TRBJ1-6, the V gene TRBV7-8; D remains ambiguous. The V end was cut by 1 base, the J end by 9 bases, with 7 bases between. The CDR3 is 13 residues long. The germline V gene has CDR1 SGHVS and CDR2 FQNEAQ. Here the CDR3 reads CASSLEEASPLHF. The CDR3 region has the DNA TGTGCCAGCAGCTTAGAGGAGGCTTCACCCCTCCACTTT.

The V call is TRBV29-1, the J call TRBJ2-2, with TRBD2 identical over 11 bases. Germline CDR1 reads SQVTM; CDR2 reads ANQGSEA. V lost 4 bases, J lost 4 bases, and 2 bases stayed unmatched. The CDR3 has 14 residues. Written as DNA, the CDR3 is TGCAGCGTTGGACTAGCGGGAACCACCGGGGAGCTGTTTTTT. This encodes CSVGLAGTTGELFF.

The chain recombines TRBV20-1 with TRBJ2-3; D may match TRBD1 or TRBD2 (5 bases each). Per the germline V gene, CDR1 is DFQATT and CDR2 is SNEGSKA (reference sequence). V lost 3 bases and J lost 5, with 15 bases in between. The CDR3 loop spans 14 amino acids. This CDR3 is CSARGVVGVDTQYF. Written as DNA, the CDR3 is TGCAGTGCTAGGGGGGTGGTTGGGGTAGATACGCAGTATTTT.

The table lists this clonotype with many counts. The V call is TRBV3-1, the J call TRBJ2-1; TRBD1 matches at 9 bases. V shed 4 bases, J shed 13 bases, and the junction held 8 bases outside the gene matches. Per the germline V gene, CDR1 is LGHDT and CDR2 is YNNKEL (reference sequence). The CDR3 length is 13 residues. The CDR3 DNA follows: TGTGCCAGCAGCCTCCGGGACAGGGTGACTCAGTTCTTC. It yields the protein CASSLRDRVTQFF.

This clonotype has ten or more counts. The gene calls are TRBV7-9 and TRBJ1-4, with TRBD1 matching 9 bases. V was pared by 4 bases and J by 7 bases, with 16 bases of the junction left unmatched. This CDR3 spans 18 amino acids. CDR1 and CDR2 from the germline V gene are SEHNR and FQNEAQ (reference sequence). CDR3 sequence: CASSYVPGQGRVGEKLFF. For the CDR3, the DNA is TGTGCCAGCAGCTATGTCCCGGGACAGGGCCGGGTTGGTGAAAAACTGTTTTTT.

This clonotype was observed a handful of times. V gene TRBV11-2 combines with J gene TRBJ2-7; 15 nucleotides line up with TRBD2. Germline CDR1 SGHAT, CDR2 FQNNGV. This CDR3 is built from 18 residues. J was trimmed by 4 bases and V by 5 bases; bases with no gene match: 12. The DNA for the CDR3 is TGTGCCAGCAGCGGCGGGGGACTAGCGGGAGGCAAAAAATACGAGCAGTACTTC. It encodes CASSGGGLAGGKKYEQYF.

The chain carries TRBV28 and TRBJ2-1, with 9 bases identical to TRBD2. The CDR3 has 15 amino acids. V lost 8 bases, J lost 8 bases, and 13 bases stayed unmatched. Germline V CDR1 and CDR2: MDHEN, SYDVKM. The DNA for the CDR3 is TGTGCCAGCTCGACCTCTAGCGGGATTCGCCATGAGCAGTTCTTC. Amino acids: CASSTSSGIRHEQFF.

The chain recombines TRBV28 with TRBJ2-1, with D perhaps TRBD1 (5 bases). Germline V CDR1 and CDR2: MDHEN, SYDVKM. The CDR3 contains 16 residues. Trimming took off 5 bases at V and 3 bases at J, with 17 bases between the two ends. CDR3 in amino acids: CASSPTWGGFYNEQFF. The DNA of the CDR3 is TGTGCCAGCAGTCCAACTTGGGGCGGATTCTACAATGAGCAGTTCTTC.

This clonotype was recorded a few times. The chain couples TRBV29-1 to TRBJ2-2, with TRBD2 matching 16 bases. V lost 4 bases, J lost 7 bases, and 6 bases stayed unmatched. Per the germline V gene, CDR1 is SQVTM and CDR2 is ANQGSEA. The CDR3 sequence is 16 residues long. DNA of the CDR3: TGCAGCGTTGCGGGGACTAGCGGGAGGGCCGGCGGGGAGCTGTTTTTT. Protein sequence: CSVAGTSGRAGGELFF.